This T cell receptor beta chain was profiled in a study of cytomegalovirus exposure and HLA in healthy donors. Background on the study: Earlier, some 200 million T cells were analyzed, and 90 million to 140 million unique TCR beta sequences were found among them.

PCR employed 60 Vbeta and 13 Jbeta primers. Here immunoSEQ multiplex PCR was the method, and the copy in TCRdb shows in-frame clones only, minus some. Of approximately 100,000 clones in the sample, approximately 80% are singletons; the top ten hold roughly 12%. Study findings and constraints: HLA alleles were associated with roughly 15,000 TCR beta sequences in a later analysis at 0.05 false discovery rate.

Comment on this clone: What it binds is not known.

The CDR3 is made up of 16 amino acids. Germline-derived CDR1 and CDR2 are LNHDA and SQIVND (reference sequence). The junction had 7 bases not matched to a gene; V was cut back by 9 bases and J by 0 bases. The chain has TRBV19 and TRBJ2-6; 8 nucleotides agree with TRBD1. The clonotype comes from a woman aged 35 to 49 in good health and CMV-seropositive. Input material: PBMCs. As DNA, the CDR3 is TGTGCCAGCTGGGACAGGTTTTACTCTGGGGCCAACGTCCTGACTTTC. Amino acid sequence: CASWDRFYSGANVLTF.